A single sample gave rise to the 26 T cell receptor beta chains below, sequenced in a study of shared clonotypes between healthy human individuals. TCRdb's copy holds only in-frame clones and misses some; the assay was immunoSEQ multiplex PCR. The table lists approximately 1,500,000 clones, 96% of them singletons. Sequencing was carried out using naive CD4+ T cells sorted from blood. Described subset: CD45RA+ positively selected. Source of these receptors: a man between 25 and 39 years old in good health.

The chain combines TRBV19 with TRBJ2-7; the D gene is possibly TRBD1 (5 bases). This CDR3 spans 13 amino acids. Germline V lookup: CDR1 LNHDA, CDR2 SQIVND (reference sequence). V dropped 7 bases and J dropped 3 bases, with 13 bases sitting between them. CDR3 sequence reads: CASTQGQGYEQYF. CDR3 sequence (DNA): TGTGCCAGTACCCAAGGACAAGGCTACGAGCAGTACTTC.

The gene calls are TRBV5-1 and TRBJ2-2; TRBD1 or TRBD2 may be the D gene (6 bases each). The CDR3 has 15 amino acids. Germline values: CDR1 SGHRS, CDR2 YFSETQ. With 2 bases removed from V and 3 bases from J, the gap between germline ends came to 11 bases. CDR3 loop: CASSLAGEDTGELFF. Written as DNA, the CDR3 is TGCGCCAGCAGCTTAGCAGGGGAGGACACCGGGGAGCTGTTTTTT.

V and J are TRBV27 and TRBJ1-2; no clear D gene. The germline V gene has CDR1 MNHEY and CDR2 SMNVEV (reference sequence). The CDR3 length is 14 residues. V lost 6 bases and J lost 1, with 12 bases in between. The CDR3 nucleotides read TGTGCCAGCAGCCGTACGGCAGATAACTATGGCTACACCTTC. Translation: CASSRTADNYGYTF.

The chain joins TRBV6-6 to TRBJ2-3; D gene uncertain. Germline V lookup: CDR1 MNHNY, CDR2 SVGAGI (reference sequence). V lost 2 bases to trimming and J lost 2 bases, with 8 bases between them. This CDR3 region has 14 residues. CDR3 DNA: TGTGCCAGCAGTTACCTACCCTACACAGATACGCAGTATTTT. Protein product: CASSYLPYTDTQYF.

This CDR3 is CASSLGEGRETQYF. The CDR3 DNA follows: TGTGCCAGCAGCTTGGGAGAGGGTAGAGAGACCCAGTACTTC. The chain couples TRBV5-8 to TRBJ2-5; tentatively, D is TRBD2 (5 bases). Trimming pared 0 bases from V and 4 bases from J, leaving 10 bases between. Germline assignment: CDR1 SGHTS and CDR2 YDEGEE. The CDR3 length is 14 residues.

This chain uses TRBV28 with TRBJ2-1; no clear D gene. Germline V CDR1 and CDR2: MDHEN, SYDVKM. This CDR3 spans 17 amino acids. Trimming removed 7 bases at V and 2 bases at J, with 21 bases between. For the CDR3, the DNA is TGTGCCAGCACCAAAACCCAGGCCGTCATCCCCTACAATGAGCAGTTCTTC. Translated: CASTKTQAVIPYNEQFF.

The chain recombines TRBV7-8 with TRBJ2-5; D possibly matches TRBD1 or TRBD2 (6 bases each). The CDR3 is 12 amino acids. Trimming left V 6 bases short and J 7 bases short, with 12 bases between. The V gene's germline CDR1 is SGHVS and CDR2 FQNEAQ. CDR3 nucleotides: TGTGCCAGCAGACCGGGGGCAGGGACCCAGTACTTC. This encodes CASRPGAGTQYF.

The chain links TRBV6-5 to TRBJ1-5; D not resolved. Germline V lookup: CDR1 MNHEY, CDR2 SVGAGI. The CDR3 is made up of 13 amino acids. V was cut by 7 bases and J by 4 bases, with 11 bases left in between. The CDR3 sequence: CASTRSPNQPQHF. The CDR3 region has the DNA TGTGCCAGCACCAGAAGTCCAAATCAGCCCCAGCATTTT.

The CDR3 DNA is TGTGCCAGCAGTTACACAGGGGCTGGAAACACCATATATTTT. This translates into CASSYTGAGNTIYF. The chain links TRBV6-5 to TRBJ1-3; 7 bases line up with TRBD1. Germline V gene sequence: CDR1 MNHEY, CDR2 SVGAGI. This CDR3 is 14 amino acids long. The trim removed 2 bases at V and 2 bases at J, leaving 0 bases unmatched.

This chain joins TRBV6-5 and TRBJ2-3; TRBD2 matches 9 bases. With 4 bases clipped from V and 10 bases from J, the junction kept 12 bases outside the gene matches. The CDR3 has 15 amino acids. Germline loops: CDR1 MNHEY, CDR2 SVGAGI. The CDR3 nucleotides are TGTGCCAGCAGTTCTGTGGCGGGAGGGCATAGGGCGCAGTATTTT. It specifies CASSSVAGGHRAQYF.

The genes are TRBV2 and TRBJ2-7; TRBD2 is a possible D gene (5 bases). The CDR3 is made up of 16 amino acids. Trimming stripped 7 bases from V and 6 bases from J, with 25 bases between. Germline V gene data show CDR1 as SNHLY and CDR2 as FYNNEI. In nucleotides, the CDR3 is TGTGCCAGCAATGCCGAGGGAGCCCCTTCGGTTGGCGAGCAGTACTTC. As protein: CASNAEGAPSVGEQYF.

The chain carries TRBV30 and TRBJ1-3, with unresolved D. CDR1 is GTSNPN, CDR2 SVGIG, per germline (reference sequence). The V end lost 3 bases, the J end lost 2 bases, and 14 bases lay between the germline ends. The CDR3 extends over 15 amino acids. The CDR3 spells CAWSAPGYAGNTIYF. The CDR3 DNA reads TGTGCCTGGAGCGCTCCAGGCTATGCTGGAAACACCATATATTTT.

The table lists this clone with a count of one. The chain recombines TRBV28 with TRBJ2-5, with TRBD2 identical over 8 bases. Trimming removed 4 bases from V and 4 bases from J; junction bases left unmatched: 8. CDR3 size: 15 residues. Per germline, CDR1 MDHEN and CDR2 SYDVKM. DNA of the CDR3: TGTGCCAGCAGTTCAAGACTTGCGGGAGGAGAGACCCAGTACTTC. It translates to CASSSRLAGGETQYF.

The chain couples TRBV7-8 to TRBJ2-6; D may be TRBD1 (5 bases). This CDR3 contains 17 residues. Trimming shortened V by 5 bases and J by 0 bases, and 14 bases separated the two germline ends. Looked up from germline, CDR1 is SGHVS and CDR2 is FQNEAQ. CDR3 region: CASSLEGDSSGANVLTF. The CDR3 DNA sequence: TGTGCCAGCAGCCTGGAAGGAGACAGCTCTGGGGCCAACGTCCTGACTTTC.

The V gene is TRBV9, the J gene TRBJ2-1; maybe TRBD2 (6 bases). Germline V gene lookup returns CDR1 SGDLS and CDR2 YYNGEE. V lost 2 bases and J lost 10, with 10 bases in between. There are 12 residues in the CDR3. CDR3 residues: CASSVVAEEQFF. The CDR3 DNA reads as TGTGCCAGCAGCGTGGTAGCGGAGGAGCAGTTCTTC.

A remark on this clone: Other DNA sequences in this specimen translate into the identical CDR3. In DNA form, the CDR3 reads TGTGCCAGCAGTTTACTCTCGGATACGCAGTATTTT. Translating it yields CASSLLSDTQYF. J is TRBJ2-3 and V is TRBV28, with D uncertain. The ends were cut back, 2 bases at V and 6 bases at J, with 6 bases in the middle. The CDR3 extends over 12 amino acids. Germline V gives CDR1 MDHEN, CDR2 SYDVKM.

CDR3 sequence (DNA): TGTGCCAGCAGTTTCCCTGGTAGGGCGGTGGATACGCAGTATTTT. It specifies CASSFPGRAVDTQYF. The rearrangement links TRBV28 to TRBJ2-3; D ambiguous. Germline V CDR1 and CDR2: MDHEN, SYDVKM. This CDR3 has 15 residues. V was clipped by 3 bases and J by 6 bases, with 16 bases between them.

V gene TRBV7-2 combines with J gene TRBJ2-1; D possibly uses TRBD1 or TRBD2 (7 bases each). With 5 bases removed from V and 0 bases from J, the gap between germline ends came to 17 bases. The CDR3 has 17 amino acids. Germline V gene data show CDR1 as SGHTA and CDR2 as FQGNSA. This chain's CDR3 is CASSGRGGGSSYNEQFF. In DNA, the CDR3 is TGTGCCAGCAGCGGTCGAGGGGGCGGGAGCTCCTACAATGAGCAGTTCTTC.

The chain has TRBV6-1 and TRBJ1-4, with 10 bases lining up with TRBD1. The ends lost 7 bases at V and 6 bases at J; junction bases unmatched: 5. Germline CDR1 reads MNHNS; CDR2 reads SASEGT. This CDR3 has 14 amino acids. The CDR3 reads CASMSGTGDEKLFF. CDR3 nucleotides: TGTGCCAGCATGAGCGGGACAGGGGATGAAAAACTGTTTTTT.

The chain recombines TRBV5-1 with TRBJ2-2, with TRBD1 matching 8 bases. This CDR3 region has 15 residues. CDR1 and CDR2 (germline): SGHRS, YFSETQ. Trimming at V came to 6 bases and at J to 1 base, leaving 5 bases not matched to a gene. DNA for the CDR3: TGCGCCAGCACCAACGGGACAGGGAACACCGGGGAGCTGTTTTTT. Encoded protein: CASTNGTGNTGELFF.

A remark on this clone: Within the sample, other DNA sequences also encode this same CDR3. The CDR3 loop reads CASSLGQELNYGYTF. CDR3 in DNA: TGTGCCAGCAGTTTGGGCCAAGAGCTTAACTATGGCTACACCTTC. V usage is TRBV28 and J usage is TRBJ1-2; D gene ambiguous. From germline, CDR1 is MDHEN and CDR2 SYDVKM. The CDR3 loop spans 15 amino acids. Between the trimmed V and J ends, which lost 3 bases and 1 base, there was a span of 12 bases.

The chain links TRBV4-3 to TRBJ2-7; possibly TRBD1 or TRBD2 for D (5 bases each). The V and J ends lost 1 base and 0 bases respectively, with 16 bases between them. CDR3 length equals 17 residues. From germline, CDR1 is LGHNA and CDR2 YSLEER. The CDR3 nucleotides are TGCGCCAGCAGCCAAGGGGGGTCGGACATTTTCTCCTACGAGCAGTACTTC. Its translation is CASSQGGSDIFSYEQYF.

The rearrangement links TRBV11-2 to TRBJ2-5; TRBD2 is a possible D gene (5 bases). The CDR3 has 13 residues. Germline V CDR1 and CDR2: SGHAT, FQNNGV. The V gene lost 2 bases and the J gene lost 4 bases, with 8 bases spanning the gap. The DNA of the CDR3 is TGTGCCAGCAGCTTAATCCGGGGAGAGACCCAGTACTTC. Its protein is CASSLIRGETQYF. Looking up the rest from reference TRBV11-2 and TRBJ2-5 gives the full variable domain: EAGVAQSPRYKIIEKRQSVAFWCNPISGHATLYWYQQILGQGPKLLIQFQNNGVVDDSQLPKDRFSAERLKGVDSTLKIQPAKLEDSAVYLCASSLIRGETQYFGPGTRLLVL.

The V call is TRBV7-9, the J call TRBJ2-7; 10 nucleotides agree with TRBD1. V lost 3 bases and J lost 7; bases outside the gene matches: 6. This CDR3 has 14 residues. CDR1 is SEHNR and CDR2 is FQNEAQ in the germline V gene (reference sequence). CDR3 in DNA: TGTGCCAGCAGCTTGAGACAGGGGGCGCGGGAGCAGTACTTC. It is translated as CASSLRQGAREQYF.

As regards this clone: Other DNA sequences in this sample translate to the same CDR3. V usage is TRBV5-1 and J usage is TRBJ1-3; unclear D gene. Germline V CDR1 and CDR2: SGHRS, YFSETQ. The germline V and J ends were trimmed by 1 base and 0 bases, with 11 bases remaining between them. The CDR3 is made up of 16 amino acids. The CDR3 loop reads CASSLNPEISGNTIYF. CDR3 nucleotide sequence: TGCGCCAGCAGCTTGAATCCGGAGATCTCTGGAAACACCATATATTTT.

To note about this clone: The identical CDR3 is also encoded by other nucleotide sequences in the sample. This chain uses TRBV20-1 with TRBJ2-1; D not certain. V lost 6 bases to trimming and J lost 3 bases, with 3 bases between them. CDR3 length equals 10 residues. Germline V CDR1 and CDR2: DFQATT, SNEGSKA (reference sequence). CDR3 DNA sequence: TGCAGTGCCAACTACAATGAGCAGTTCTTC. It yields the protein CSANYNEQFF.